One sample yielded the 20 T cell receptor beta chains listed below, sequenced in a study of shared clonotypes between healthy human individuals. Only in-frame clones appear in the TCRdb table, and some are missing; sequencing was by immunoSEQ multiplex PCR. In the table there are fewer than 3 million clones, roughly 92% of which are singletons. Sequencing input: naive CD4+ T cells from PBMCs. Subset: CD45RA+ positively selected. The receptors originated from a man between 18 and 29 years old in good health. Some clones in this sample may be carry-over from other donors' samples.

This chain connects TRBV11-2 to TRBJ1-1; tentative D call: TRBD1 (5 bases). Germline values: CDR1 SGHAT, CDR2 FQNNGV. Between the trimmed V and J ends, which lost 3 bases and 5 bases, there was a span of 13 bases. CDR3 length: 14 amino acids. The CDR3 loop reads CASSFEGRGTEAFF. As DNA, the CDR3 is TGTGCCAGCAGCTTCGAGGGGCGCGGGACTGAAGCTTTCTTT.

This chain connects TRBV7-3 to TRBJ2-7; 9 bases map to TRBD2. J was trimmed by 2 bases and V by 4 bases; bases with no gene match: 9. Per germline, CDR1 SGHTA and CDR2 FQGTGA. This CDR3 comprises 16 residues. CDR3 bases: TGTGCCAGCAGCTCCTACCCGGGACTAGCCCCCTACGAGCAGTACTTC. This translates into CASSSYPGLAPYEQYF.

A word on this clone: Additional DNA sequences in this sample encode the identical CDR3. The chain couples TRBV5-1 to TRBJ1-1; TRBD1 is a possible D gene (5 bases). The germline V gene has CDR1 SGHRS and CDR2 YFSETQ. The CDR3 contains 14 residues. Trimming removed 0 bases at V and 0 bases at J, with 6 bases between. Here the CDR3 reads CASSLDRMNTEAFF. The CDR3 coding sequence is TGCGCCAGCAGCTTGGACAGGATGAACACTGAAGCTTTCTTT. The entire variable domain, with the rest obtained from reference TRBV5-1 and TRBJ1-1, is as follows: KAGVTQTPRYLIKTRGQQVTLSCSPISGHRSVSWYQQTPGQGLQFLFEYFSETQRNKGNFPGRFSGRQFSNSRSEMNVSTLELGDSALYLCASSLDRMNTEAFFGQGTRLTVV.

The chain joins TRBV19 to TRBJ2-4; 8 bases line up with TRBD1. Germline V gene data show CDR1 as LNHDA and CDR2 as SQIVND (reference sequence). The CDR3 loop spans 16 amino acids. Trimming removed 6 bases from V and 11 bases from J; junction bases left unmatched: 18. CDR3 nucleotide sequence: TGTGCCAGTAGATTTACCGGGACAGGTTCTTCTGGGTTTCAGTACTTC. This sequence encodes CASRFTGTGSSGFQYF.

V usage is TRBV6-1 and J usage is TRBJ1-4, with D maybe TRBD1 (6 bases). Germline CDR1 reads MNHNS; CDR2 reads SASEGT. The CDR3 runs to 14 residues. The germline V and J ends were trimmed by 6 bases and 7 bases, with 15 bases remaining between them. The DNA for the CDR3 is TGTGCCAGCAGGCAGGGGTTGATTGGTGAAAAACTGTTTTTT. Encoded protein: CASRQGLIGEKLFF.

The V and J genes are TRBV7-2 and TRBJ2-1, with 7 bases fitting TRBD2. This CDR3 spans 17 amino acids. J was trimmed by 10 bases and V by 5 bases; bases with no gene match: 20. CDR1 and CDR2 from the germline V gene are SGHTA and FQGNSA. As DNA, the CDR3 is TGTGCCAGCAGCAGCCGCCTGAGCGGGACGGTCCAACGGGAGCAGTTCTTC. Its translation: CASSSRLSGTVQREQFF.

The V call is TRBV7-9, the J call TRBJ2-2, with no clear D. The CDR3 runs to 14 residues. Germline V gene lookup returns CDR1 SEHNR and CDR2 FQNEAQ (reference sequence). The germline V and J ends were trimmed by 2 bases and 5 bases, with 9 bases remaining between them. The CDR3 reads CASSLLVTTGELFF. The CDR3 DNA reads as TGTGCCAGCAGCTTACTCGTAACGACCGGGGAGCTGTTTTTT.

A single count supports this clone. The chain employs TRBV27 and TRBJ1-1; TRBD1 aligns across 8 bases. Germline CDR1 reads MNHEY; CDR2 reads SMNVEV (reference sequence). After removal of 7 bases from V and 1 base from J, the junction contained 5 bases not matched to a gene. The CDR3 has 14 residues. CDR3 DNA: TGTGCCAGCATCCCCAGGGGGCGGAACACTGAAGCTTTCTTT. It encodes CASIPRGRNTEAFF.

This chain links TRBV5-1 with TRBJ1-4; 8 nucleotides align to TRBD1. The length of the CDR3 is 15 residues. With V trimmed by 4 bases and J by 5 bases, 7 bases remained unmatched. Germline V gene data show CDR1 as SGHRS and CDR2 as YFSETQ. The CDR3 DNA follows: TGCGCCAGCAGCACCGGACAGGGCGGGAATGAAAAACTGTTTTTT. Encoded protein: CASSTGQGGNEKLFF.

The V and J genes are TRBV30 and TRBJ1-1; D is unclear. The CDR3 runs 10 residues. Germline CDR1 reads GTSNPN; CDR2 reads SVGIG (reference sequence). V dropped 5 bases and J dropped 11 bases, with 12 bases sitting between them. This CDR3 reads CAWGFPAAFF. The CDR3 DNA is TGTGCCTGGGGATTCCCGGCCGCTTTCTTT. Supplemented by reference TRBV30 and TRBJ1-1, the full variable domain reads SQTIHQWPATLVQPVGSPLSLECTVEGTSNPNLYWYRQAAGRGLQLLFYSVGIGQISSEVPQNLSASRPQDRQFILSSKKLLLSDSGFYLCAWGFPAAFFGQGTRLTVV.

The gene calls are TRBV28 and TRBJ1-3, with 8 bases aligning to TRBD1. After removal of 2 bases from V and 5 bases from J, the junction contained 5 bases not matched to a gene. CDR3 length: 15 amino acids. In germline, CDR1 is MDHEN, CDR2 SYDVKM. CDR3 DNA: TGTGCCAGCAGTTTAGCCCGACAGGGGAGAAACACCATATATTTT. Translated: CASSLARQGRNTIYF.

The gene calls are TRBV28 and TRBJ1-2; TRBD1 aligns across 8 bases. Germline trimming cut 10 bases from V and 4 bases from J; bases unmatched to any gene: 8. Germline assignment: CDR1 MDHEN and CDR2 SYDVKM. The CDR3 consists of 13 residues. The CDR3 is CATRGQAPYGYTF. DNA for the CDR3: TGTGCCACCAGGGGACAGGCTCCCTATGGCTACACCTTC.

This clone was detected once. The chain combines TRBV7-2 with TRBJ2-3; 7 bases agree with TRBD2. Germline loops: CDR1 SGHTA, CDR2 FQGNSA. CDR3 length: 17 amino acids. The trim removed 5 bases at V and 0 bases at J, leaving 11 bases unmatched. This CDR3 is CASSALRGLPSTDTQYF. CDR3 bases: TGTGCCAGCAGCGCCCTCCGGGGACTACCAAGCACAGATACGCAGTATTTT.

V usage is TRBV5-4 and J usage is TRBJ1-1; D might be TRBD1 (5 bases). The CDR3 length is 12 residues. V gave up 4 bases and J gave up 7 bases, with 11 bases separating them. Per germline, CDR1 SGHNT and CDR2 YYREEE (reference sequence). The chain's CDR3 is CASSLGGNEAFF. The CDR3 nucleotides are TGTGCCAGCAGCCTGGGGGGGAATGAAGCTTTCTTT.

V gene TRBV5-4 combines with J gene TRBJ2-3; 10 nucleotides agree with TRBD2. Germline CDR1 is SGHNT and CDR2 is YYREEE (reference sequence). V lost 4 bases to trimming and J lost 4 bases; unmatched junction nucleotides: 15. This CDR3 spans 18 amino acids. CDR3 region: CASSPGGRGLAVADTQYF. CDR3 sequence (DNA): TGTGCCAGCAGCCCCGGTGGTCGCGGACTAGCGGTTGCAGATACGCAGTATTTT.

This rearrangement joins TRBV18 to TRBJ1-4, with D uncertain. Germline-derived CDR1 and CDR2 are KGHSH and LQKENI. The CDR3 sequence is 15 residues long. The V end lost 2 bases, the J end lost 7 bases, and 14 bases lay between the germline ends. For the CDR3, the DNA is TGTGCCAGCTCACCAGGGCCGAATTGGGGTGAAAAACTGTTTTTT. Translation: CASSPGPNWGEKLFF.

V and J are TRBV29-1 and TRBJ2-5, with D possibly matching TRBD1 (5 bases). V lost 7 bases and J 5 bases, leaving 17 bases between the germline ends. This CDR3 region has 13 residues. The germline V gene has CDR1 SQVTM and CDR2 ANQGSEA. CDR3 coding DNA: TGCAGCGCCGCCCAGGGTGGCGGCGAGACCCAGTACTTC. As protein: CSAAQGGGETQYF.

The rearrangement joins TRBV18 to TRBJ2-5; D gene ambiguous. CDR1 and CDR2 from the germline V gene are KGHSH and LQKENI. V lost 3 bases and J lost 4, with 6 bases in between. This CDR3 region has 12 residues. CDR3: CASSPRTETQYF. CDR3 sequence (DNA): TGTGCCAGCTCACCGAGAACAGAGACCCAGTACTTC.

Concerning this clone: This same CDR3 is encoded by further DNA sequences in the sample. The rearrangement joins TRBV6-5 to TRBJ1-3; D gene ambiguous. The germline gives CDR1 MNHEY, CDR2 SVGAGI. V was cut by 6 bases and J by 4 bases, with 7 bases left in between. CDR3 size: 12 residues. The CDR3 nucleotides are TGTGCCAGCAGGTCACCCGGAAACACCATATATTTT. Its protein is CASRSPGNTIYF.

The chain couples TRBV6-1 to TRBJ2-7; D is undetermined. The germline CDR1 and CDR2 sequences are MNHNS and SASEGT. V dropped 2 bases and J dropped 2 bases, with 10 bases sitting between them. This CDR3 is built from 14 residues. The CDR3 DNA reads as TGTGCCAGCAGTGAAATGACGGCAACCTACGAGCAGTACTTC. Amino acid sequence: CASSEMTATYEQYF.